This TCR beta chain was found in a study of Tregs in tolerant kidney transplant recipients. Notes on the study in general: Biological reproducibility was not directly addressed in this study. Activated donor B cell expansion appeared to reveal the most relevant donor-specific TCRbeta repertoire. The small number of patients limits these findings pending further validation.

In the case of this clone: Its antigen is unidentified.

Unstimulated Tregs (CD4+CD25+CD127-) and CD4+CD25- non-Tregs were sorted from PBMCs. This CDR3 has 17 amino acids. Germline values: CDR1 SGHTS, CDR2 YDEGEE. The ends were cut back, 4 bases at V and 0 bases at J, with 17 bases in the middle. Libraries were prepared by immunoSEQ multiplex PCR; TCRdb keeps only in-frame clonotypes and omits some of them. Here the sample spans roughly 250,000 clones, about four fifths being singletons. The source material was CD4+ T cells from blood. This clonotype was obtained from a human donor in good health. The genes are TRBV5-8 and TRBJ1-3, with D maybe TRBD1 (5 bases). As DNA, the CDR3 is TGTGCCAGCAGCCCCTGGGGGGGGTCCCGCTCTGGAAACACCATATATTTT. Translated, it gives CASSPWGGSRSGNTIYF. Together with reference TRBV5-8 and TRBJ1-3, the CDR3 gives the full variable domain: EAGVTQSPTHLIKTRGQQATLRCSPISGHTSVYWYQQALGLGLQFLLWYDEGEERNRGNFPPRFSGRQFPNYSSELNVNALELEDSALYLCASSPWGGSRSGNTIYFGEGSWLTVV.